The rows below give T cell receptor beta chains drawn from one sample of a study of T cells in Graves' hyperthyroidism and ophthalmopathy. TCRdb independently ran MiXCR on the multiplex PCR reads; one entry per CDR3 protein. The repertoire holds about 640,000 distinct CDR3 sequences, with roughly 46% as singletons. Sequenced input: peripheral blood or thyroid tissue (not recorded which). The receptors derive from an adult man with Graves' disease, either hyperthyroidism or ophthalmopathy (not recorded which). CDR3s include the opening cysteine and the closing phenylalanine or tryptophan. Each record gives: J gene, D gene, clone size, V gene, CDR3 protein, CDR3 DNA. A D gene is named only where the DNA matches it firmly. A clone size is listed for some rows: how often the clone was seen (once, few, many), or a class if it is expanded.

j_call: TRBJ1-2
d_call: TRBD1
clone_size: -
v_call: TRBV9
cdr3_aa: CASSADRGQGGYTF
cdr3_nt: TGTGCCAGCAGCGCGGACAGGGGGCAGGGGGGCTACACCTTC

j_call: TRBJ1-6
d_call: TRBD1
clone_size: many
v_call: TRBV19
cdr3_aa: CASRTGVSPLHF
cdr3_nt: TGTGCCAGCAGGACAGGCGTCTCACCCCTCCACTTT

j_call: TRBJ1-1
d_call: TRBD1
clone_size: few
v_call: TRBV11-2
cdr3_aa: CASSSDRVPTEAFF
cdr3_nt: TGTGCCAGCAGCAGTGACAGGGTTCCGACTGAAGCTTTCTTT

j_call: TRBJ1-1
d_call: -
clone_size: -
v_call: TRBV2
cdr3_aa: CASSLLGSVEAFF
cdr3_nt: TGTGCCAGCAGTTTATTGGGCTCAGTGGAAGCTTTCTTT

j_call: TRBJ2-7
d_call: -
clone_size: -
v_call: TRBV20-1
cdr3_aa: CSAPKGGEQYF
cdr3_nt: TGCAGTGCTCCTAAGGGGGGGGAGCAGTACTTC

j_call: TRBJ2-7
d_call: -
clone_size: -
v_call: TRBV15
cdr3_aa: CATSRGSGTDSSYEQYF
cdr3_nt: TGTGCCACCAGCAGAGGATCCGGGACCGATAGCTCCTACGAGCAGTACTTC

j_call: TRBJ1-6
d_call: TRBD1
clone_size: -
v_call: TRBV5-1
cdr3_aa: CASSQGQGFNLHF
cdr3_nt: TGCGCCAGCAGCCAAGGACAGGGGTTTAACCTCCACTTT

j_call: TRBJ2-6
d_call: -
clone_size: many
v_call: TRBV6-6
cdr3_aa: CASSYDGANVLTF
cdr3_nt: TGTGCCAGCAGTTACGACGGGGCCAACGTCCTGACTTTC

j_call: TRBJ1-4
d_call: -
clone_size: -
v_call: TRBV29-1
cdr3_aa: CSVRGLGDEQFF
cdr3_nt: TGCAGCGTTCGGGGCCTTGGCGATGAGCAGTTTTTT

j_call: TRBJ1-2
d_call: TRBD1
clone_size: few
v_call: TRBV5-1
cdr3_aa: CASSPGDRTHYGYTF
cdr3_nt: TGCGCCAGTTCACCAGGGGACAGGACTCACTATGGCTACACCTTC

j_call: TRBJ1-2
d_call: -
clone_size: -
v_call: TRBV19
cdr3_aa: CASGARVGDYGYTF
cdr3_nt: TGTGCCAGTGGTGCCCGGGTAGGAGACTATGGCTACACCTTC

j_call: TRBJ2-6
d_call: -
clone_size: -
v_call: TRBV19
cdr3_aa: CASRSTGIIDGANVLTF
cdr3_nt: TGTGCCAGTAGAAGTACAGGGATTATTGATGGGGCCAACGTCCTGACTTTC

j_call: TRBJ2-2
d_call: TRBD1
clone_size: -
v_call: TRBV5-1
cdr3_aa: CASRTQDRADTGELFF
cdr3_nt: TGCGCCAGCAGAACTCAGGACAGGGCGGACACCGGGGAGCTGTTTTTT

j_call: TRBJ1-6
d_call: -
clone_size: -
v_call: TRBV10-2
cdr3_aa: CASRGVPGQNSPLHF
cdr3_nt: TGCGCCAGCAGAGGAGTCCCGGGGCAGAATTCACCCCTCCACTTT

j_call: TRBJ2-6
d_call: TRBD1
clone_size: -
v_call: TRBV2
cdr3_aa: CASSQQGAVGANVLTF
cdr3_nt: TGTGCCAGCAGCCAACAGGGGGCTGTGGGGGCCAACGTCCTGACTTTC

j_call: TRBJ1-1
d_call: -
clone_size: few
v_call: TRBV5-1
cdr3_aa: CASSSGGALNTEAFF
cdr3_nt: TGCGCCAGCAGCTCGGGAGGGGCACTGAACACTGAAGCTTTCTTT

j_call: TRBJ1-1
d_call: -
clone_size: many
v_call: TRBV9
cdr3_aa: CASSVAEGRTEAFF
cdr3_nt: TGTGCCAGCAGCGTAGCTGAGGGACGGACTGAAGCTTTCTTT

j_call: TRBJ1-6
d_call: TRBD1
clone_size: -
v_call: TRBV10-2
cdr3_aa: CASSDRGISPLHF
cdr3_nt: TGCGCCAGCAGCGACAGGGGGATTTCACCCCTCCACTTT

j_call: TRBJ1-4
d_call: -
clone_size: -
v_call: TRBV2
cdr3_aa: CASSEKGGIHEKLFF
cdr3_nt: TGTGCCAGCAGTGAAAAAGGGGGAATTCATGAAAAACTGTTTTTT

j_call: TRBJ1-2
d_call: TRBD1
clone_size: -
v_call: TRBV12-3/TRBV12-4
cdr3_aa: CASSDSGTGKYGYTF
cdr3_nt: TGTGCCAGCAGCGATTCCGGGACAGGGAAATATGGCTACACCTTC

j_call: TRBJ1-4
d_call: -
clone_size: -
v_call: TRBV7-8
cdr3_aa: CASSLDAEKLFF
cdr3_nt: TGTGCCAGCAGCTTGGACGCGGAAAAACTGTTTTTT

j_call: TRBJ2-7
d_call: TRBD2
clone_size: many
v_call: TRBV7-9
cdr3_aa: CASSLGTSGRINEQYF
cdr3_nt: TGTGCCAGCAGCTTAGGGACTAGCGGGAGAATCAACGAGCAGTACTTC

j_call: TRBJ1-4
d_call: -
clone_size: many
v_call: TRBV19
cdr3_aa: CASSRQEYEKLFF
cdr3_nt: TGTGCCAGTAGCCGACAGGAGTATGAAAAACTGTTTTTT

j_call: TRBJ2-6
d_call: -
clone_size: -
v_call: TRBV20-1
cdr3_aa: CSARDLAPGANVLTF
cdr3_nt: TGCAGTGCTAGAGACCTAGCGCCCGGGGCCAACGTCCTGACTTTC

j_call: TRBJ1-2
d_call: TRBD1
clone_size: many
v_call: TRBV6-1
cdr3_aa: CASSGDRWDGYTF
cdr3_nt: TGTGCCAGCAGTGGGGACAGGTGGGATGGCTACACCTTC

j_call: TRBJ1-5
d_call: TRBD1
clone_size: -
v_call: TRBV20-1
cdr3_aa: CSAYTGGNSNQPQHF
cdr3_nt: TGCAGTGCGTACACAGGGGGCAATAGCAATCAGCCCCAGCATTTT

j_call: TRBJ2-5
d_call: TRBD1
clone_size: once
v_call: TRBV7-9
cdr3_aa: CASSLWTGAIRVPQETQYF
cdr3_nt: TGTGCCAGCAGTTTATGGACAGGGGCGATTCGGGTGCCCCAAGAGACCCAGTACTTC

j_call: TRBJ2-6
d_call: -
clone_size: many
v_call: TRBV20-1
cdr3_aa: CSARPTVSGANVLTF
cdr3_nt: TGCAGTGCTAGGCCGACAGTATCTGGGGCCAACGTCCTGACTTTC

j_call: TRBJ1-1
d_call: -
clone_size: many
v_call: TRBV29-1
cdr3_aa: CSVGRLNTEAFF
cdr3_nt: TGCAGCGTGGGACGGCTGAACACTGAAGCTTTCTTT

j_call: TRBJ2-6
d_call: -
clone_size: many
v_call: TRBV29-1
cdr3_aa: CSVELRDLHSGANVLTF
cdr3_nt: TGCAGCGTTGAGCTCCGGGACTTGCACTCTGGGGCCAACGTCCTGACTTTC

j_call: TRBJ1-5
d_call: -
clone_size: few
v_call: TRBV7-8
cdr3_aa: CASSLSGVGNNQPQHF
cdr3_nt: TGTGCCAGCAGTTTATCAGGGGTTGGGAACAATCAGCCCCAGCATTTT

j_call: TRBJ1-1
d_call: TRBD1
clone_size: -
v_call: TRBV9
cdr3_aa: CASSVGTGFTEAFF
cdr3_nt: TGTGCCAGCAGCGTAGGGACAGGGTTCACTGAAGCTTTCTTT

j_call: TRBJ1-5
d_call: -
clone_size: -
v_call: TRBV2
cdr3_aa: CASTDSNNQPQHF
cdr3_nt: TGTGCCAGCACAGACAGTAACAATCAGCCCCAGCATTTT

j_call: TRBJ1-1
d_call: -
clone_size: -
v_call: TRBV7-3
cdr3_aa: CASSPKTRKNTEAFF
cdr3_nt: TGTGCCAGCAGTCCAAAGACACGGAAGAACACTGAAGCTTTCTTT

j_call: TRBJ2-2
d_call: TRBD2
clone_size: -
v_call: TRBV7-8
cdr3_aa: CASSRTRRRDTGELFF
cdr3_nt: TGTGCCAGCAGCCGGACTAGGCGGAGGGACACCGGGGAGCTGTTTTTT

j_call: TRBJ1-4
d_call: -
clone_size: -
v_call: TRBV7-9
cdr3_aa: CASSPSGGSEKLFF
cdr3_nt: TGTGCCAGCAGCCCCAGCGGAGGGAGTGAAAAACTGTTTTTT

j_call: TRBJ2-7
d_call: TRBD2
clone_size: -
v_call: TRBV10-3
cdr3_aa: CAISGTSNGLDEQYF
cdr3_nt: TGTGCCATCAGTGGGACTAGTAATGGTTTAGACGAGCAGTACTTC

j_call: TRBJ1-2
d_call: TRBD1
clone_size: -
v_call: TRBV5-1
cdr3_aa: CASSPGQGLGGYTF
cdr3_nt: TGCGCCAGCAGCCCGGGACAGGGCCTTGGTGGCTACACCTTC

j_call: TRBJ2-5
d_call: TRBD2
clone_size: once
v_call: TRBV2
cdr3_aa: CASSASSGTQETQYF
cdr3_nt: TGTGCCAGCAGTGCTAGTAGCGGGACTCAAGAGACCCAGTACTTC

j_call: TRBJ1-2
d_call: TRBD1
clone_size: -
v_call: TRBV2
cdr3_aa: CASSGDSLNYGYTF
cdr3_nt: TGTGCCAGCAGTGGGGACAGCTTGAACTATGGCTACACCTTC

j_call: TRBJ2-7
d_call: -
clone_size: many
v_call: TRBV10-1
cdr3_aa: CASSHLPGYEQYF
cdr3_nt: TGCGCCAGCAGTCACCTGCCAGGGTACGAGCAGTACTTC

j_call: TRBJ1-5
d_call: -
clone_size: many
v_call: TRBV24-1
cdr3_aa: CATSLQGNQPQHF
cdr3_nt: TGTGCCACCAGTCTACAGGGTAATCAGCCCCAGCATTTT

j_call: TRBJ1-5
d_call: TRBD1
clone_size: -
v_call: TRBV10-3
cdr3_aa: CAIRPGQQETQHF
cdr3_nt: TGTGCCATCAGACCGGGACAGCAAGAGACCCAGCATTTT

j_call: TRBJ1-6
d_call: -
clone_size: many
v_call: TRBV15
cdr3_aa: CATSRLPPYTDSPLHF
cdr3_nt: TGTGCCACCAGCAGACTTCCTCCCTACACGGATTCACCCCTCCACTTT

j_call: TRBJ2-7
d_call: -
clone_size: many
v_call: TRBV7-9
cdr3_aa: CASSWTIYEQYF
cdr3_nt: TGTGCCAGCAGCTGGACTATCTACGAGCAGTACTTC

j_call: TRBJ2-5
d_call: -
clone_size: -
v_call: TRBV2
cdr3_aa: CASTPRVETQYF
cdr3_nt: TGTGCCAGCACCCCCAGGGTAGAGACCCAGTACTTC

j_call: TRBJ1-5
d_call: -
clone_size: few
v_call: TRBV6-5
cdr3_aa: CASIESTRTLSNQPQHF
cdr3_nt: TGTGCCAGCATTGAATCGACGCGGACACTGAGCAATCAGCCCCAGCATTTT

j_call: TRBJ1-1
d_call: -
clone_size: few
v_call: TRBV7-8
cdr3_aa: CASSPDSVGTEAFF
cdr3_nt: TGTGCCAGCAGCCCGGACAGTGTGGGGACTGAAGCTTTCTTT

j_call: TRBJ1-4
d_call: TRBD1
clone_size: -
v_call: TRBV7-6
cdr3_aa: CASSKTGAREKLFF
cdr3_nt: TGTGCCAGCAGTAAGACAGGGGCGCGTGAAAAACTGTTTTTT

j_call: TRBJ1-6
d_call: TRBD1
clone_size: -
v_call: TRBV7-9
cdr3_aa: CASSSHDLQGTGDSPLHF
cdr3_nt: TGTGCCAGCAGCTCGCACGACCTACAGGGGACCGGGGATTCACCCCTCCACTTT

j_call: TRBJ2-7
d_call: TRBD2
clone_size: -
v_call: TRBV7-9
cdr3_aa: CASSLARGWTSGGNYEQYF
cdr3_nt: TGTGCCAGCAGCTTAGCGCGGGGATGGACTAGCGGGGGCAACTACGAGCAGTACTTC

j_call: TRBJ2-7
d_call: -
clone_size: many
v_call: TRBV7-9
cdr3_aa: CAIHSEGVYEQYF
cdr3_nt: TGTGCCATTCACTCCGAGGGGGTCTACGAGCAGTACTTC

j_call: TRBJ1-5
d_call: -
clone_size: -
v_call: TRBV25-1
cdr3_aa: CASSGIGDSNQPQHF
cdr3_nt: TGTGCCAGCTCTGGTATTGGGGATAGCAATCAGCCCCAGCATTTT

j_call: TRBJ1-6
d_call: TRBD1
clone_size: -
v_call: TRBV11-1
cdr3_aa: CASSLALRQGNTPLHF
cdr3_nt: TGTGCCAGCAGCTTAGCGTTGAGACAGGGAAATACACCCCTCCACTTT

j_call: TRBJ1-1
d_call: -
clone_size: -
v_call: TRBV11-2
cdr3_aa: CASSPTSRGTEAFF
cdr3_nt: TGTGCCAGCAGCCCTACGTCCAGGGGCACTGAAGCTTTCTTT

j_call: TRBJ2-7
d_call: -
clone_size: -
v_call: TRBV7-9
cdr3_aa: CASSFRAGDEQYF
cdr3_nt: TGTGCCAGCAGCTTCCGGGCCGGGGACGAGCAGTACTTC